Presented here are 10 T cell receptor beta chains from one specimen sequenced in a study of regulatory T cells in long-lasting Graves disease. Assembly of TCR beta libraries relied on iRepertoire HTBI primers together with Arm-PCR of CDR3 regions. TCRdb analysed the multiplex PCR reads with MiXCR anew, one entry per CDR3 protein. Here the sample spans around 400,000 distinct CDR3 sequences, roughly 21% being singletons. Time point described: persistent/refractory GD, antithyroid drugs over 5 years with positive TRAb. RNA isolated from PBMCs was used to make the TCR library. The source material was peripheral blood mononuclear cells (PBMCs), sampled when the disease was refractory, from a patient treated with antithyroid drugs. These receptors came from a female donor with Graves disease.

There are many counts of this clonotype. The chain has TRBV27 and TRBJ2-7; 7 nucleotides line up with TRBD1. The CDR3 loop spans 13 amino acids. The ends lost 10 bases at V and 3 bases at J; junction bases unmatched: 9. Germline CDR1 MNHEY, CDR2 SMNVEV (reference sequence). The CDR3 nucleotides are TGTGCCACACAGGGGCCCCCTTTCTACGAGCAGTACTTC. It specifies CATQGPPFYEQYF.

This clonotype occurred a few times. The rearrangement links TRBV18 to TRBJ1-1; D is ambiguous. Looked up from germline, CDR1 is KGHSH and CDR2 is LQKENI. CDR3 length equals 13 residues. Between the trimmed V and J ends, which lost 3 bases and 3 bases, there was a span of 8 bases. This CDR3 reads CASSPLAYTEAFF. CDR3 nucleotide sequence: TGTGCCAGCTCACCCTTGGCGTACACTGAAGCTTTCTTT.

The rearrangement joins TRBV7-8 to TRBJ1-2, with D uncertain. This CDR3 comprises 16 residues. Germline CDR1 is SGHVS and CDR2 is FQNEAQ. Trimming removed 5 bases from V and 0 bases from J, with 16 bases in between. CDR3 protein: CASSQTTAIANYGYTF. DNA for the CDR3: TGTGCCAGCAGCCAAACCACAGCTATAGCTAACTATGGCTACACCTTC.

This clonotype has a single count. This chain joins TRBV28 and TRBJ2-6; D remains unclear. The germline V gene encodes CDR1 MDHEN and CDR2 SYDVKM. This CDR3 has 15 residues. V dropped 9 bases and J dropped 1 base, with 13 bases sitting between them. CDR3 coding DNA: TGTGCCAGTTCCCGCGAAAGTTCTGGGGCCAACGTCCTGACTTTC. It encodes CASSRESSGANVLTF.

J is TRBJ2-1 and V is TRBV24-1, with D uncertain. The CDR3 loop spans 16 amino acids. CDR1 and CDR2 from the germline V gene are KGHDR and SFDVKD. Trimming cost V 4 bases and J 2 bases, with 14 bases left between them. CDR3 loop: CATSESGNSAYNEQFF. Written as DNA, the CDR3 is TGTGCCACCAGTGAGAGTGGGAATTCTGCCTACAATGAGCAGTTCTTC.

This clonotype appeared a few times. V usage is TRBV7-9 and J usage is TRBJ2-7; D gene unclear. V was cut by 5 bases and J by 0 bases, with 8 bases left in between. The CDR3 covers 13 residues. In germline, CDR1 is SEHNR, CDR2 FQNEAQ (reference sequence). The CDR3 sequence is CASSTVLSYEQYF. The CDR3 DNA follows: TGTGCCAGCAGCACCGTACTCTCCTACGAGCAGTACTTC. The full variable domain, its missing parts supplied by reference TRBV7-9 and TRBJ2-7, is DTGVSQNPRHKITKRGQNVTFRCDPISEHNRLYWYRQTLGQGPEFLTYFQNEAQLEKSRLLSDRFSAERPKGSFSTLEIQRTEQGDSAMYLCASSTVLSYEQYFGPGTRLTVT.

The chain couples TRBV10-2 to TRBJ1-4; 7 bases are a match to TRBD1. The CDR3 contains 13 residues. The trim removed 10 bases at V and 7 bases at J, leaving 9 bases unmatched. Germline V gene lookup returns CDR1 WSHSY and CDR2 SAAADI. CDR3 nucleotides: TGCGCCACTCACAGGGGCTTTACTGAAAAACTGTTTTTT. The encoded protein is CATHRGFTEKLFF.

This clonotype has ten or more counts. V and J are TRBV20-1 and TRBJ1-4; D not resolved. The CDR3 has 12 amino acids. V was pared by 6 bases and J by 0 bases, with 5 bases between. CDR1 DFQATT and CDR2 SNEGSKA come from the germline V gene (reference sequence). The CDR3 here is CSAAPTNEKLFF. The CDR3 DNA reads TGCAGTGCAGCCCCAACTAATGAAAAACTGTTTTTT.

This clonotype was observed a handful of times. The gene calls are TRBV5-1 and TRBJ1-1, with TRBD1 identical over 8 bases. This CDR3 has 17 amino acids. The V segment lost 0 bases and the J segment 5 bases; nucleotides outside the gene matches: 12. Germline loops: CDR1 SGHRS, CDR2 YFSETQ. CDR3 protein: CASSLGTGRGESTEAFF. The DNA for the CDR3 is TGCGCCAGCAGCTTGGGGACAGGGAGGGGGGAGAGTACTGAAGCTTTCTTT. The whole variable domain, remainder taken from reference TRBV5-1 and TRBJ1-1, is KAGVTQTPRYLIKTRGQQVTLSCSPISGHRSVSWYQQTPGQGLQFLFEYFSETQRNKGNFPGRFSGRQFSNSRSEMNVSTLELGDSALYLCASSLGTGRGESTEAFFGQGTRLTVV.

This chain joins TRBV25-1 and TRBJ1-2, with TRBD1 as a possible D gene (6 bases). The V end lost 3 bases, the J end lost 8 bases, and 13 bases lay between the germline ends. The CDR3 has 13 residues. The germline CDR1 and CDR2 sequences are MGHDK and SYGVNS. CDR3 sequence (DNA): TGTGCCAGCAGTGACCCAGGGGTAGAAGGCTACACCTTC. The encoded protein is CASSDPGVEGYTF.